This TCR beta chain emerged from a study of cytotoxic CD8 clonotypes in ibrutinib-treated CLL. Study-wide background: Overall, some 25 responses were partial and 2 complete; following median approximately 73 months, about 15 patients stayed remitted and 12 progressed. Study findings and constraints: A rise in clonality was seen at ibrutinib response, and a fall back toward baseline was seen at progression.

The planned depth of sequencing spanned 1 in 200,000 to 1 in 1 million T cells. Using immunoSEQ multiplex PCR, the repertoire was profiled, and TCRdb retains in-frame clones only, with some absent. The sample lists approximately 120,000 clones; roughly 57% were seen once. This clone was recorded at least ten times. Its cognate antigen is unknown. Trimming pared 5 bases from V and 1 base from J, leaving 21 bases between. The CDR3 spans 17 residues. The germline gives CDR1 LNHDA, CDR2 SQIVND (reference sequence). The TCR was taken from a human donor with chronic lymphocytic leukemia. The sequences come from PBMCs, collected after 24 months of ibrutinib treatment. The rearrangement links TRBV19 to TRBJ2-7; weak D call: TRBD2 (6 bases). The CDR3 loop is CASSPLGGPLTSYEQYF. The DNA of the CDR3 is TGTGCCAGTAGTCCGCTTGGAGGGCCGCTGACGTCCTACGAGCAGTACTTC.